This T cell receptor (beta chain) was captured in a study of blood T cell repertoires in COVID-19. Background on the study: T cells, B-cell-depleted T cells, or PBMCs provided the cDNA or gDNA that served as material.

Seattle's enrolled individuals joined amid active infection and were then monitored longitudinally. In the authors' workflow: Amplified reference gene primers provided the basis for estimating nucleated cell counts. Generated by immunoSEQ multiplex PCR, the TCRdb table keeps only in-frame clones and is missing some. V and J calls and clone size come straight from that table; D and trimming were deduced from the DNA. The table has some 360,000 clones, about 92% seen once. Sequencing was carried out using peripheral blood. The clonotype originates from a woman between 55 and 75 years old with COVID-19, enrolled during active disease.

CDR3 loop: CASGLPTPGVQPQHF. Written as DNA, the CDR3 is TGTGCTAGTGGTTTGCCGACCCCGGGGGTACAGCCCCAGCATTTT. The V gene is TRBV12-5, the J gene TRBJ1-5; D may be TRBD1 (5 bases). This CDR3 comprises 15 residues. Germline V CDR1 and CDR2: LGHNT, FRNRAP. V was trimmed by 2 bases and J by 7 bases, leaving 15 bases between them. Full variable domain (remainder filled in from reference TRBV12-5 and TRBJ1-5): DARVTQTPRHKVTEMGQEVTMRCQPILGHNTVFWYRQTMMQGLELLAYFRNRAPLDDSGMPKDRFSAEMPDATLATLKIQPSEPRDSAVYFCASGLPTPGVQPQHFGDGTRLSIL.